Each of the 17 T cell receptor beta chains below was sequenced from the same sample in a study of blood T cells in healthy people across ages. For the second PCR, which ran for roughly 7 to 11 cycles, a sample-barcoded 5' primer and a J-beta primer mix were used. TCRdb recomputed calls from the 5' RACE reads with MiXCR, one row per CDR3 protein. The data show 1.5 million to 2 million distinct CDR3 sequences, less than 50% seen once. Sequenced input: blood. The receptor source for this set is a woman aged 40 to 55 in good health.

The chain couples TRBV14 to TRBJ2-5; 7 positions match TRBD2. The CDR3 extends over 16 amino acids. With 1 base clipped from V and 0 bases from J, the junction kept 5 bases outside the gene matches. Germline CDR1 and CDR2: SGHDN and FVKESK. The CDR3, as DNA: TGTGCCAGCAGCCAAGTTGGTCGGGGGGACCAAGAGACCCAGTACTTC. The encoded protein is CASSQVGRGDQETQYF.

This clonotype appeared a few times. The gene calls are TRBV7-2 and TRBJ2-5; possibly TRBD1 or TRBD2 for D (7 bases each). From germline, CDR1 is SGHTA and CDR2 FQGNSA. V was shortened by 4 bases and J by 4 bases, with 16 bases between the two germline ends. CDR3 length: 15 residues. The CDR3, as DNA: TGTGCCAGCAGCTCCCGGCAGGGGGGGCGAGAGACCCAGTACTTC. Translated, it gives CASSSRQGGRETQYF.

This rearrangement joins TRBV5-1 to TRBJ2-7; 10 bases agree with TRBD1. The end of the DNA fits TRBJ2-5 better, so the J call may be wrong. Germline V gives CDR1 SGHRS, CDR2 YFSETQ. CDR3 size: 15 residues. This CDR3 reads CASSTRQGAGETQYF. The CDR3 DNA sequence: TGCGCCAGCAGCACCCGACAGGGGGCAGGGGAGACCCAGTACTTC.

This clonotype occurred a few times. The chain joins TRBV10-3 to TRBJ1-1, with 7 positions matching TRBD1. V lost 5 bases and J lost 0; bases outside the gene matches: 0. Germline values: CDR1 ENHRY, CDR2 SYGVKD. This CDR3 has 13 residues. CDR3 in amino acids: CAISTGVNTEAFF. The CDR3 DNA reads as TGTGCCATCAGTACAGGGGTGAACACTGAAGCTTTCTTT.

V and J are TRBV15 and TRBJ1-5; 8 bases agree with TRBD1. CDR1 and CDR2 from the germline V gene are LNHNV and YYDKDF (reference sequence). The length of the CDR3 is 16 residues. Losses at the gene ends were 3 bases for V and 4 bases for J; bases not matched to a gene: 8. CDR3 sequence reads: CATSSNQGARNQPQHF. The CDR3 DNA sequence: TGTGCCACCAGCAGTAATCAGGGGGCCCGAAATCAGCCCCAGCATTTT.

This chain links TRBV24-1 with TRBJ1-2; tentative D call: TRBD1 (5 bases). CDR3 size: 15 residues. Germline loops: CDR1 KGHDR, CDR2 SFDVKD. Trimming stripped 4 bases from V and 0 bases from J, with 11 bases between. The CDR3 DNA follows: TGTGCCACCAGTGACGGGACCTCTCCTAACTATGGCTACACCTTC. This translates into CATSDGTSPNYGYTF.

The rearrangement links TRBV20-1 to TRBJ2-1; 7 nucleotides match TRBD2. The CDR3 extends over 13 amino acids. Germline V gene sequence: CDR1 DFQATT, CDR2 SNEGSKA (reference sequence). The V segment lost 7 bases and the J segment 6 bases; nucleotides outside the gene matches: 9. The CDR3 is CSGTSLRFNEQFF. The CDR3 bases are TGCAGTGGGACTAGTCTTCGGTTCAATGAGCAGTTCTTC.

This clonotype was detected a few times. CDR3 region: CSASAVTSALTRETQYF. The CDR3, as DNA: TGCAGTGCTAGCGCGGTTACTAGCGCCCTAACCCGGGAGACCCAGTACTTC. The chain employs TRBV20-1 and TRBJ2-5; 7 positions agree with TRBD2. Trimming cost V 3 bases and J 5 bases; bases outside gene matches: 18. This CDR3 region has 17 residues. Germline assignment: CDR1 DFQATT and CDR2 SNEGSKA (reference sequence).

The gene calls are TRBV18 and TRBJ1-1; D is possibly TRBD1 (6 bases). The CDR3 contains 13 residues. V lost 5 bases, J lost 5 bases, and 12 bases lay in between. Per the germline V gene, CDR1 is KGHSH and CDR2 is LQKENI. Here the CDR3 reads CASSNTGTTEAFF. The CDR3 DNA follows: TGTGCCAGCTCAAATACAGGGACAACTGAAGCTTTCTTT.

The chain joins TRBV28 to TRBJ1-2; 9 bases are a match to TRBD1. This CDR3 comprises 14 residues. Germline CDR1 and CDR2: MDHEN and SYDVKM. V trimming: 5 bases; J trimming: 7 bases; junction bases outside the gene matches: 8. In DNA, the CDR3 is TGTGCCAGCAGTGTTATGACAGGGGGGATTGGCTACACCTTC. Translation: CASSVMTGGIGYTF.

The genes are TRBV7-2 and TRBJ2-1; 8 nucleotides line up with TRBD2. Germline lookup yields CDR1 SGHTA and CDR2 FQGNSA. This CDR3 has 15 amino acids. J lost 5 bases, V lost 5 bases, and 8 bases had no gene match. Written as DNA, the CDR3 is TGTGCCAGCAGCCCCCGGGGGGGCAATAACAATGAGCAGTTCTTC. It translates to CASSPRGGNNNEQFF.

The V gene is TRBV6-6, the J gene TRBJ1-1; the D gene is possibly TRBD1 (6 bases). CDR3 size: 15 residues. Germline V lookup: CDR1 MNHNY, CDR2 SVGAGI (reference sequence). The V and J ends lost 5 bases and 0 bases respectively, with 13 bases between them. CDR3 nucleotides: TGTGCCAGCAGTGACAAACAGGGCATGAACACTGAAGCTTTCTTT. This codes for CASSDKQGMNTEAFF.

This clonotype was counted only a few times. The chain recombines TRBV7-9 with TRBJ2-2; 7 positions agree with TRBD1. CDR1 and CDR2 from the germline V gene are SEHNR and FQNEAQ (reference sequence). CDR3 length: 14 residues. V lost 5 bases to trimming and J lost 7 bases; unmatched junction nucleotides: 7. The CDR3 region is CASSLTQGNGELFF. CDR3 bases: TGTGCCAGCAGCCTTACACAGGGGAACGGGGAGCTGTTTTTT. Together with reference TRBV7-9 and TRBJ2-2, the CDR3 gives the full variable domain: DTGVSQNPRHKITKRGQNVTFRCDPISEHNRLYWYRQTLGQGPEFLTYFQNEAQLEKSRLLSDRFSAERPKGSFSTLEIQRTEQGDSAMYLCASSLTQGNGELFFGEGSRLTVL.

Many counts were recorded for this clonotype. This sequence joins TRBV11-2 and TRBJ2-5; 11 nucleotides match TRBD2. The CDR3 has 15 residues. Trimming took 2 bases from V and 5 from J; bases not matched to a gene: 4. Looked up from germline, CDR1 is SGHAT and CDR2 is FQNNGV. CDR3 nucleotides: TGTGCCAGCAGCTTATATCCTAGCGGGGGGGAGACCCAGTACTTC. It yields the protein CASSLYPSGGETQYF.

This chain links TRBV7-2 with TRBJ2-1, with 7 bases identical to TRBD1. V lost 6 bases to trimming and J lost 9 bases; unmatched junction nucleotides: 5. The CDR3 extends over 12 amino acids. CDR1 and CDR2 (germline): SGHTA, FQGNSA. For the CDR3, the DNA is TGTGCCAGCAGTCCTTACAGGGGTGAGCAGTTCTTC. Protein: CASSPYRGEQFF. Full variable domain (remainder filled in from reference TRBV7-2 and TRBJ2-1): GAGVSQSPSNKVTEKGKDVELRCDPISGHTALYWYRQSLGQGLEFLIYFQGNSAPDKSGLPSDRFSAERTGGSVSTLTIQRTQQEDSAVYLCASSPYRGEQFFGPGTRLTVL.

The gene calls are TRBV12-3 or TRBV12-4 and TRBJ2-4; D gene uncertain. Between the trimmed V and J ends, which lost 3 bases and 8 bases, there was a span of 5 bases. The CDR3 sequence is 11 residues long. The CDR3 DNA is TGTGCCAGCAGTTTCACGCACATTCAGTACTTC. This sequence encodes CASSFTHIQYF.

Remarks on this clonotype: A much larger clone sits a single nucleotide away, making a read error possible. The rearrangement links TRBV9 to TRBJ1-4; perhaps TRBD1 as D (6 bases). This CDR3 is built from 16 residues. CDR1 is SGDLS, CDR2 YYNGEE, per germline. CDR3 protein: CVSSVDGGGTNEKLFF. DNA for the CDR3: TGTGTCAGCAGCGTAGACGGGGGCGGAACTAATGAAAAACTGTTTTTT.